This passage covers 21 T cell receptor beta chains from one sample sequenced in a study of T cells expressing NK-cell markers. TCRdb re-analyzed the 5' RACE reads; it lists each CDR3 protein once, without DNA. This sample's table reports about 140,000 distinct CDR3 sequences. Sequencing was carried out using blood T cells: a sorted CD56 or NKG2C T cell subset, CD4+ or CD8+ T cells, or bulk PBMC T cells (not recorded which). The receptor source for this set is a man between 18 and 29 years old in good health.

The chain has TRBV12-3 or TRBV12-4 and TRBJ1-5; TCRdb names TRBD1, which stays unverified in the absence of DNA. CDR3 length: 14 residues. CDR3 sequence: CASSQGLSNQPQHF.

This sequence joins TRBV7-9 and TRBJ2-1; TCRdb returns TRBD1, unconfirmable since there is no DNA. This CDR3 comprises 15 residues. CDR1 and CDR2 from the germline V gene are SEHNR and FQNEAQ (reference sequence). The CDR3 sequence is CASTGGEETYNEQFF.

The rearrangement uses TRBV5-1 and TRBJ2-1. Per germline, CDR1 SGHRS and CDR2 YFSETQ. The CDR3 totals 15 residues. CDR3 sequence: CASSLGQSSYNEQFF.

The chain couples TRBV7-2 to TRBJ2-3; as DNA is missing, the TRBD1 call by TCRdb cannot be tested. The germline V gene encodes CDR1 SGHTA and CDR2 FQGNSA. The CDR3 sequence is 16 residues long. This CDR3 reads CASSLPQGRGADTQYF.

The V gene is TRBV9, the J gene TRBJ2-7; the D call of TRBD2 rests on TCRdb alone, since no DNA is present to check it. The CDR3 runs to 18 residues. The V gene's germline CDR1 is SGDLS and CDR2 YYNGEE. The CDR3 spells CASSVGWTSGRASNEQYF.

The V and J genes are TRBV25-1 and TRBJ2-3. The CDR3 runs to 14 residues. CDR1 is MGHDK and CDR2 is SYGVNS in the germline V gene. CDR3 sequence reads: CASSELESADTQYF.

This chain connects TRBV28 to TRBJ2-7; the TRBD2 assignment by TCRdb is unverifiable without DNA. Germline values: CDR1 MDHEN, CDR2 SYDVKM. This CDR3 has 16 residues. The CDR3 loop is CASSVLAGGPSYEQYF. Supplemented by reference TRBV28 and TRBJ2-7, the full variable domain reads DVKVTQSSRYLVKRTGEKVFLECVQDMDHENMFWYRQDPGLGLRLIYFSYDVKMKEKGDIPEGYSVSREKKERFSLILESASTNQTSMYLCASSVLAGGPSYEQYFGPGTRLTVT.

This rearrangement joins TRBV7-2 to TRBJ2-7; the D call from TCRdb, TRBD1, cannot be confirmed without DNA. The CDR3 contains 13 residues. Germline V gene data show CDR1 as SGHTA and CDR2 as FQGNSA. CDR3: CASSLVGVDEQYF.

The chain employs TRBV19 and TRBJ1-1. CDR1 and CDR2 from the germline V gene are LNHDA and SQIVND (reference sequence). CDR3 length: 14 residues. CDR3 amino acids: CASSISGSTAEAFF.

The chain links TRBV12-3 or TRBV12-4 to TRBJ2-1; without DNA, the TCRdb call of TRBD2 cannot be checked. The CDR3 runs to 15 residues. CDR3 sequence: CASSSLAGALNEQFF.

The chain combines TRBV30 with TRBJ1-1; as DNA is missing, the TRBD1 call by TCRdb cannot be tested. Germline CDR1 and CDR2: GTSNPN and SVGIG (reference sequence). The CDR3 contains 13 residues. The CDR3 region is CAWATGQAAEAFF. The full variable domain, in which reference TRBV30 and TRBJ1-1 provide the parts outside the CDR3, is SQTIHQWPATLVQPVGSPLSLECTVEGTSNPNLYWYRQAAGRGLQLLFYSVGIGQISSEVPQNLSASRPQDRQFILSSKKLLLSDSGFYLCAWATGQAAEAFFGQGTRLTVV.

CDR3 in amino acids: CSVESGSQDEQYF. The genes are TRBV29-1 and TRBJ2-7; there is no DNA to check the TCRdb D call of TRBD1. CDR1 is SQVTM, CDR2 ANQGSEA, per germline. The CDR3 is made up of 13 amino acids.

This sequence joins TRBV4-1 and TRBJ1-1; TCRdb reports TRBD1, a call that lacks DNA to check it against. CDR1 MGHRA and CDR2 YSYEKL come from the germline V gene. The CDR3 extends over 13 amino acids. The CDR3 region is CASSQPWGVQAFF.

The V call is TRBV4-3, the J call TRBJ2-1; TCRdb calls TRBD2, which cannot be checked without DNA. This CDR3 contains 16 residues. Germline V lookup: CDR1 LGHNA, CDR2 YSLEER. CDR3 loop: CASSQDGTSGYNEQFF.

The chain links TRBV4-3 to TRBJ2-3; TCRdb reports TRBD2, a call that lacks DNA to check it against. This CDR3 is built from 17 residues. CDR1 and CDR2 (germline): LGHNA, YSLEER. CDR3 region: CASSQLAGGEGAATQYF.

The CDR3 here is CASRPELKVEQFF. The chain recombines TRBV4-1 with TRBJ2-1. Germline lookup yields CDR1 MGHRA and CDR2 YSYEKL. The length of the CDR3 is 13 residues.

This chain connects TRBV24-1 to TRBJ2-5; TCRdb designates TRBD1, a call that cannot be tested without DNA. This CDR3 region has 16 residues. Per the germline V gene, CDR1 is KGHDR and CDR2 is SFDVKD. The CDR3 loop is CATSEPGTAVQETQYF.

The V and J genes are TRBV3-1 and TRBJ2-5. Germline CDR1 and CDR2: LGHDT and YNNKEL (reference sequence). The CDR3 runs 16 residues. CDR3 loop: CASSQDLARWEETQYF.

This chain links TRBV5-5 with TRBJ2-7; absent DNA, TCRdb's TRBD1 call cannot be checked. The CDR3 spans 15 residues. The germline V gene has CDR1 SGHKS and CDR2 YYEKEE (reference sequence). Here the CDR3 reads CASSLDSRATYEQYF. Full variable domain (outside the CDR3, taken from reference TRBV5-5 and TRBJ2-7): DAGVTQSPTHLIKTRGQQVTLRCSPISGHKSVSWYQQVLGQGPQFIFQYYEKEERGRGNFPDRFSARQFPNYSSELNVNALLLGDSALYLCASSLDSRATYEQYFGPGTRLTVT.

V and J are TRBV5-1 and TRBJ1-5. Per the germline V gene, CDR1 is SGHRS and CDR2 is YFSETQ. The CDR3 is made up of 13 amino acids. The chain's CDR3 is CASSLTGNQPQHF.

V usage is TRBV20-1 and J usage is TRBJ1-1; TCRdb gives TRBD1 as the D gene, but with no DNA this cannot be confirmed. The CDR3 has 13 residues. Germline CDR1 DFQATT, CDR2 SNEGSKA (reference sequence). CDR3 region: CSAKDQGLTEAFF.